The sequence of this TCR beta chain was determined in a study of shared clonotypes between healthy human individuals. This CDR3 contains 16 residues. V lost 0 bases and J lost 2; bases outside the gene matches: 5. Germline loops: CDR1 MNHEY, CDR2 SMNVEV (reference sequence). Points from the study as a whole: Clonotype sharing across donors was expected to vary with sequencing depth.

Splitting of CD4+ cells produced CD45RA+ naive and CD45RA-negative memory subsets. In the case of this clone: The antigen is undetermined.

Evenly divided among several immunoSEQ plates was the genomic DNA of each subset. Profiling relied on immunoSEQ multiplex PCR, and the TCRdb table lists in-frame clones only, not all of them. Of about 190,000 clones in the sample, approximately 60% were seen once. The clonotype originates from a man aged 30-40 years in good health. What was sequenced was memory CD4+ T cells sorted from blood. Indicated subset: CD45RA-negative fraction. The J gene is TRBJ1-1, the V gene TRBV27; 8 bases are a match to TRBD1. The CDR3 loop is CASSLSTGGGNTEAFF. The CDR3 bases are TGTGCCAGCAGTTTATCAACAGGGGGGGGTAACACTGAAGCTTTCTTT.